This TCR beta chain is from a study of beta chain features in type 1 diabetes. Study conclusions and caveats: Researchers report that Type 1 diabetes patients had moderately but significantly shorter TCRB CDR3s across all four CD4+ subsets.

Since all of the isolated RNA was reverse transcribed, expressed TCRB transcripts were what got sequenced. Generated by immunoSEQ multiplex PCR, the TCRdb table keeps only in-frame clones and is missing some. The table lists approximately 60,000 clones, around half of them singletons. For this clone: Its antigen is still unknown.

Sample: Tregs from blood. This sequence was found in a woman aged 40-49 years with type 1 diabetes.

This CDR3 is CASNRLAGGFYNEQFF. For the CDR3, the DNA is TGTGCCAGCAATCGGCTAGCGGGAGGGTTCTACAATGAGCAGTTCTTC. V gene TRBV27 combines with J gene TRBJ2-1; 12 nucleotides match TRBD2. The CDR3 length is 16 residues. V lost 7 bases, J lost 3 bases, and 7 bases stayed unmatched. CDR1 and CDR2 from the germline V gene are MNHEY and SMNVEV (reference sequence).